In its sample, the clone carrying this TCR beta chain was seen a few times. The entry originates in a study of blood T cell repertoires in COVID-19. In terms of age and location, participants ranged from roughly 18 to 95 years and lived in about two dozen US areas. Germline assignment: CDR1 SGDLS and CDR2 YYNGEE. CDR3 length equals 14 residues. V shed 3 bases, J shed 4 bases, and the junction held 7 bases outside the gene matches. TCRdb keeps only in-frame clones here, not all; method: immunoSEQ multiplex PCR. The sample includes around 130,000 clones, about 83% of them seen just once. Sequencing input: PBMCs or T cells enriched from blood (not recorded which). The J gene is TRBJ2-7, the V gene TRBV9; 7 bases align to TRBD1. The clonotype was recovered from a woman between 50 and 59 years old with acute COVID-19. DNA for the CDR3: TGTGCCAGCAGCGAGAGACAGGGTGGTTACGAGCAGTACTTC. Its protein product is CASSERQGGYEQYF.